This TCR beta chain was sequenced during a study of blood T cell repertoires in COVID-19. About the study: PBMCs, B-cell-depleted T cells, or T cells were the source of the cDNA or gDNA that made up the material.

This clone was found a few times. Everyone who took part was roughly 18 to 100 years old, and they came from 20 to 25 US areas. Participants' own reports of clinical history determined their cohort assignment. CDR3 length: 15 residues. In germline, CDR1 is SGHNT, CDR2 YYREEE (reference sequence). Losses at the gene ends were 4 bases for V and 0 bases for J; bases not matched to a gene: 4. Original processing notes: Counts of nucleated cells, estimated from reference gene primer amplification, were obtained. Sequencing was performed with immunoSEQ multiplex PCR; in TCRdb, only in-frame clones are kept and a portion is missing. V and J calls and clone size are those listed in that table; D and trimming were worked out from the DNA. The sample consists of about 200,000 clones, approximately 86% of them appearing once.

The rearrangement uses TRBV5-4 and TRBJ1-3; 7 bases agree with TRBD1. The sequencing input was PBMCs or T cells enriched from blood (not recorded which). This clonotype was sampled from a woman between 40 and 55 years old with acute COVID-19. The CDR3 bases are TGTGCCAGCAGCACCGGGACAGCCTCTGGAAACACCATATATTTT. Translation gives CASSTGTASGNTIYF.